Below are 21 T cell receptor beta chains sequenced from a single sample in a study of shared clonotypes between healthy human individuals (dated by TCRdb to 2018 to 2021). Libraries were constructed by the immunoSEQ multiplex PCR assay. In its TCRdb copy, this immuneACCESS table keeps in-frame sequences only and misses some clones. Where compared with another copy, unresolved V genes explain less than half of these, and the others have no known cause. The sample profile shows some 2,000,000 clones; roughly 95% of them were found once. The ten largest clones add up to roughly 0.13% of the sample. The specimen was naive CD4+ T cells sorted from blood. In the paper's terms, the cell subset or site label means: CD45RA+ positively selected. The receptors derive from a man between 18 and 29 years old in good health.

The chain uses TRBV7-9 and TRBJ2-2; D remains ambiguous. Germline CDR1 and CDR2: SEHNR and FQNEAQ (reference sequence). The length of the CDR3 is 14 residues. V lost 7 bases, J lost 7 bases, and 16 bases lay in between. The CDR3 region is CASTTDGSLGELFF. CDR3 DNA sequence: TGTGCCAGCACCACGGACGGGTCACTCGGGGAGCTGTTTTTT.

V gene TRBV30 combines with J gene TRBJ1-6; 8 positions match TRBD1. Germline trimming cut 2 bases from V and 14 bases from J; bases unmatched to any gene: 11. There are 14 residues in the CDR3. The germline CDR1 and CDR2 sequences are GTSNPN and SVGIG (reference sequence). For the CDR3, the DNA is TGTGCCTGGAGTTTGGACAGGGCCGGTAGGGCCCTCCACTTT. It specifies CAWSLDRAGRALHF.

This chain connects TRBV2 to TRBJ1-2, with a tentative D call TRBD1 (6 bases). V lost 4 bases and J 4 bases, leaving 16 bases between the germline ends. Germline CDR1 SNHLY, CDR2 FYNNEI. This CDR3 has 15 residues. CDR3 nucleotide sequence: TGTGCCAGCAGTGGCGTCGCAGGGGCGGGCTATGGCTACACCTTC. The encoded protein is CASSGVAGAGYGYTF.

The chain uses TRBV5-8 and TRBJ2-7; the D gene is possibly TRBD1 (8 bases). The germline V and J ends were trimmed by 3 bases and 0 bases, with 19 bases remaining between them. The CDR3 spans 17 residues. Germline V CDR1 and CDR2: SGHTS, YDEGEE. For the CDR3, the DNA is TGTGCCAGCAGCTCTTGGGGGAGGGACAGGTACTCCTACGAGCAGTACTTC. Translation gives CASSSWGRDRYSYEQYF.

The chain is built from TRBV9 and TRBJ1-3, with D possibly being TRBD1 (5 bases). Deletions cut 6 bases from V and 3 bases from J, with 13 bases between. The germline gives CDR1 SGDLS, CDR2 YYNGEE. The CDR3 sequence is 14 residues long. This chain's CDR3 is CASTSGGNGNTIYF. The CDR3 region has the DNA TGTGCCAGCACCAGCGGGGGGAATGGAAACACCATATATTTT.

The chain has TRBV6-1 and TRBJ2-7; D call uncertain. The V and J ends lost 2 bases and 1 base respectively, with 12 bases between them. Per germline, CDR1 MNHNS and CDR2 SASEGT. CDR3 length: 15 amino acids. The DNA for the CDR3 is TGTGCCAGCAGTGAAATTACAGTAGGATCCTACGAGCAGTACTTC. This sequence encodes CASSEITVGSYEQYF.

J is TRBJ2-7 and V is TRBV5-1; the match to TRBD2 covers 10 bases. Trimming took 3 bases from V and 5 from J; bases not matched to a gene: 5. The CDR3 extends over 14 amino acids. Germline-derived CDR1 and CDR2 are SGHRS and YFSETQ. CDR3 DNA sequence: TGCGCCAGCAGCTCCGGGACTAGCGCCCACGAGCAGTACTTC. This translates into CASSSGTSAHEQYF.

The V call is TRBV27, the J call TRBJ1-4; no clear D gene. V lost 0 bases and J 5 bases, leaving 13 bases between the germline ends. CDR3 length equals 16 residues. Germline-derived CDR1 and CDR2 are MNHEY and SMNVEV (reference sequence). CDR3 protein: CASSLSPIVGNEKLFF. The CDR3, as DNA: TGTGCCAGCAGTTTATCTCCCATTGTGGGGAATGAAAAACTGTTTTTT.

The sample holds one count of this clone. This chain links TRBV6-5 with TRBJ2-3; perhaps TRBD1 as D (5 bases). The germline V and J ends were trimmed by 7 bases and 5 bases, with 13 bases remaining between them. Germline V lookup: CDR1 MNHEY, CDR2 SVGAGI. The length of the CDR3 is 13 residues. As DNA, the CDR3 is TGTGCCAGCAAAAGACAGATTCGAGATACGCAGTATTTT. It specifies CASKRQIRDTQYF.

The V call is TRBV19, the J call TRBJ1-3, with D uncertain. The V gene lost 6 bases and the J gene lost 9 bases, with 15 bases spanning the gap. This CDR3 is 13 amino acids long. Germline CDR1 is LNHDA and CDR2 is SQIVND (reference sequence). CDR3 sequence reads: CASSPERAATIYF. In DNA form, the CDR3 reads TGTGCCAGTAGCCCTGAGAGGGCGGCCACCATATATTTT.

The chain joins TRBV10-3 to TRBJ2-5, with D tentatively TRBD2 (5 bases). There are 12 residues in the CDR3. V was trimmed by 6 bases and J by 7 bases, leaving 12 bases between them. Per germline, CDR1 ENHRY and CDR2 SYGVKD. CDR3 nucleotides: TGTGCCATCAGCCTCAATGAGGGGACCCAGTACTTC. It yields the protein CAISLNEGTQYF.

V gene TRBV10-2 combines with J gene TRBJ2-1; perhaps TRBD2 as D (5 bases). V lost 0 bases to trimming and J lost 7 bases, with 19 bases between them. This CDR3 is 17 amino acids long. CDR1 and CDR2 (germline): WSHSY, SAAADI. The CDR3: CASSESSRGGLRNEQFF. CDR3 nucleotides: TGCGCCAGCAGTGAGTCATCACGGGGTGGTTTGAGGAATGAGCAGTTCTTC.

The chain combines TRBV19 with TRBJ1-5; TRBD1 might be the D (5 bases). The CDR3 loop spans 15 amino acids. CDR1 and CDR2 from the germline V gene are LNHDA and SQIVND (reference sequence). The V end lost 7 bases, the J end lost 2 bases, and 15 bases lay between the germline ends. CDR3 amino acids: CASTERGIGNQPQHF. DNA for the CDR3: TGTGCCAGTACCGAACGGGGGATAGGCAATCAGCCCCAGCATTTT.

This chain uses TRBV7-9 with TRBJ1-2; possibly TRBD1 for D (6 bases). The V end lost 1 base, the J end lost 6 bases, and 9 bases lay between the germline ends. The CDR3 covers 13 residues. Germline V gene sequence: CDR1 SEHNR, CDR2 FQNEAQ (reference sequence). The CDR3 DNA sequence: TGTGCCAGCAGCTTAGACAGGGCTGATGGCTACACCTTC. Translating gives CASSLDRADGYTF.

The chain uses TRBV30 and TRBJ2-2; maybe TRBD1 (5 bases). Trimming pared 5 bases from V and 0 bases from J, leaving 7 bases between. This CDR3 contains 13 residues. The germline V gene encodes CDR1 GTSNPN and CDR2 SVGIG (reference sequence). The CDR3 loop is CAWGHANTGELFF. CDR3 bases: TGTGCCTGGGGACACGCGAACACCGGGGAGCTGTTTTTT.

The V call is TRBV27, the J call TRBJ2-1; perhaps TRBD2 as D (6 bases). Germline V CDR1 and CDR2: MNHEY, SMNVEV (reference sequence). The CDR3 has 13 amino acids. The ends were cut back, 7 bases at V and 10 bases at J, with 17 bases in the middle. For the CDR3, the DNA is TGTGCCAGCACCCTACTAGGACGGGGGGAGCAGTTCTTC. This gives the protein CASTLLGRGEQFF.

CDR3 sequence reads: CASSLLAGSGYTF. In DNA, the CDR3 is TGTGCCAGCAGTTTATTAGCAGGGAGTGGCTACACCTTC. The chain recombines TRBV28 with TRBJ1-2, with a weak D call TRBD1 (5 bases). The CDR3 runs to 13 residues. Germline V gene lookup returns CDR1 MDHEN and CDR2 SYDVKM. With 1 base removed from V and 7 bases from J, the gap between germline ends came to 10 bases.

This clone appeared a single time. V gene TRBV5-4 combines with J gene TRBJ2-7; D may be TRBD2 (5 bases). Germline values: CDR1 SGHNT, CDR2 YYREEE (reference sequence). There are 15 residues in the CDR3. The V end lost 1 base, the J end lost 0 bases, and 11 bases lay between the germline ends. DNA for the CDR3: TGTGCCAGCAGCTTGAGCCGGGGTAGCTCCTACGAGCAGTACTTC. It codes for CASSLSRGSSYEQYF.

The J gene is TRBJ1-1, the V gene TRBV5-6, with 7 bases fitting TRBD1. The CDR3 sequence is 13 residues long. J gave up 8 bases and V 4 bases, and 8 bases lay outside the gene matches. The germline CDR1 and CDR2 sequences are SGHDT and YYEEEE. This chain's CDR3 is CASSLRQGGEAFF. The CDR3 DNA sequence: TGTGCCAGCAGCCTGCGACAGGGTGGGGAAGCTTTCTTT.

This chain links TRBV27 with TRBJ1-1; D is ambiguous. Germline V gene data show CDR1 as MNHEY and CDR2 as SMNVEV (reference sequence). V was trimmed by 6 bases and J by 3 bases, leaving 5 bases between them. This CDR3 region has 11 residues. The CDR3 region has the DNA TGTGCCAGCAGGGGATACACTGAAGCTTTCTTT. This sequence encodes CASRGYTEAFF.

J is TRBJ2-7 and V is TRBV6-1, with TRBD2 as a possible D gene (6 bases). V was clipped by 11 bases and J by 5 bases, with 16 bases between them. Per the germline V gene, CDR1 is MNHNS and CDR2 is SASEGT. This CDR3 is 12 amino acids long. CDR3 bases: TGTGCCTCTTGTCGGGGGACGGACGAGCAGTACTTC. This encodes CASCRGTDEQYF.